The clone carrying this T cell receptor beta chain was seen a few times. These data come from a study of control samples from healthy donors and cancer patients. The CDR3 extends over 11 amino acids. Trimming removed 3 bases at V and 0 bases at J, with 0 bases between. Germline V gene data show CDR1 as MDHEN and CDR2 as SYDVKM. Clones were read by immunoSEQ multiplex PCR, and TCRdb kept only the in-frame ones, dropping some. Among 150,000 or so clones listed, 93% were seen once. This rearrangement joins TRBV28 to TRBJ2-7; D remains ambiguous. Sequencing input: blood. The origin of this receptor is a man in his late teens or twenties in good health. The CDR3 DNA is TGTGCCAGCAGTTTCTCCTACGAGCAGTACTTC. Protein product: CASSFSYEQYF.